The clone carrying this T cell receptor beta chain was seen ten or more times. Its antigen is not identified. This CDR3 comprises 13 residues. Germline CDR1 is SQVTM and CDR2 is ANQGSEA. Trimming left V 3 bases short and J 2 bases short, with 10 bases between. This entry belongs to a study of CD8 T cells in ankylosing spondylitis. General study results and limits: Some of the motif variants had earlier been found in reactive arthritis patients' fluid and blood. Disease-linked clones were CD8+ and relatively rare in peripheral blood. One TCR beta motif, made up of under ten highly homologous variants, appeared characteristic of ankylosing spondylitis blood. The clones that were linked to disease were reported to be significantly enriched in matched synovial fluid samples from ankylosing spondylitis patients.

MiXCR, applied by TCRdb to the 5' RACE reads, yields one record per CDR3 protein. Counted here are under 150,000 distinct CDR3 sequences, 9.3% occurring once; the ten biggest clones make up roughly 3.4%. This rearrangement joins TRBV29-1 to TRBJ1-1; tentative D call: TRBD1 (5 bases). The source material was blood, either unsorted or a sorted T cell fraction (not recorded which). The sequence was collected from a male donor with ankylosing spondylitis or in good health (not recorded which). CDR3 nucleotide sequence: TGCAGCGTTGAGTCGGGGGATAACACTGAAGCTTTCTTT. Translation gives CSVESGDNTEAFF.